A selection of T cell receptor beta chains follows, all from one sample in a study of T cell responses to AZD1222 COVID-19 vaccine. The protocol was immunoSEQ multiplex PCR, while the TCRdb copy is restricted to in-frame clones and leaves out a portion. This sample has about 150,000 clones, with about 86% found just once. Sequenced here: peripheral blood, sampled 28 days after the second AZD1222 dose. The origin of the receptors is an adult who received the AZD1222 COVID-19 vaccine. Each CDR3 is given with its conserved first and last residue. Each record gives: V gene, D gene, J gene, clone size, CDR3 protein, CDR3 DNA. The D gene is left open where the match is weak. Rows may omit the clone size; those that give it use once, few, many or a size class.

TRBV19	TRBD1	TRBJ1-2	once	CASRRDRDRGYTF	TGTGCCAGTAGACGAGACAGGGACCGGGGCTACACCTTC
TRBV5-1	NA	TRBJ2-7	NA	CASSLGSPYEQYF	TGCGCCAGCAGCTTGGGCAGTCCCTACGAGCAGTACTTC
TRBV7-2	NA	TRBJ1-4	NA	CASSPTRGGKNEKLFF	TGTGCCAGCAGCCCTACCAGGGGAGGAAAGAATGAAAAACTGTTTTTT
TRBV3-1/TRBV3-2	NA	TRBJ1-1	NA	CASSQLGVLNTEAFF	TGTGCCAGCAGCCAACTGGGGGTTTTGAACACTGAAGCTTTCTTT
TRBV27	NA	TRBJ2-2	NA	CASSFLVNTGELFF	TGTGCCAGCAGTTTCTTAGTGAACACCGGGGAGCTGTTTTTT
TRBV2	NA	TRBJ2-3	NA	CASRADTDTQYF	TGTGCCAGCAGGGCTGACACAGATACGCAGTATTTT
TRBV7-2	TRBD1	TRBJ1-4	NA	CASSPSGTVGEKLFF	TGTGCCAGCAGCCCCTCGGGGACAGTGGGTGAAAAACTGTTTTTT
TRBV27	NA	TRBJ2-3	NA	CASSPQAFSHSDTDTQYF	TGTGCCAGCAGTCCCCAGGCGTTCTCTCATTCTGACACAGATACGCAGTATTTT
TRBV2	NA	TRBJ1-3	NA	CASSVGNTIYF	TGTGCCAGCAGTGTGGGAAACACCATATATTTT
TRBV27	TRBD2	TRBJ2-7	NA	CASSSQGTSGPGRTPYEQYF	TGTGCCAGCAGTTCCCAAGGGACTAGCGGACCGGGACGCACACCCTACGAGCAGTACTTC
TRBV2	TRBD2	TRBJ2-7	NA	CATISGLAGSYEQYF	TGTGCCACCATTAGCGGACTAGCGGGCTCCTACGAGCAGTACTTC
TRBV9	NA	TRBJ1-5	NA	CASSVHQGFGQPQHF	TGTGCCAGCAGCGTCCACCAGGGGTTCGGTCAGCCCCAGCATTTT
TRBV4-1	NA	TRBJ1-4	once	CASSQGDAGEKLFF	TGCGCCAGCAGCCAAGGGGACGCGGGGGAAAAACTGTTTTTT
TRBV6-5	TRBD1	TRBJ1-2	NA	CASSYQGARGYTF	TGTGCCAGCAGTTACCAGGGGGCGCGTGGCTACACCTTC
TRBV3-1/TRBV3-2	NA	TRBJ1-6	NA	CASSQAGRDNSPLHF	TGTGCCAGCAGCCAAGCCGGGAGGGATAATTCACCCCTCCACTTT
TRBV6-4	TRBD2	TRBJ2-7	NA	CASSDLRLAGDDF	TGTGCCAGCAGTGACCTTAGACTAGCGGGAGACGACTTC
TRBV6-6	NA	TRBJ1-1	NA	CASSPQVGNTEAFF	TGTGCCAGCAGCCCACAAGTAGGGAACACTGAAGCTTTCTTT
TRBV10-2	NA	TRBJ2-3	once	CASSATSITDTQYF	TGCGCCAGCAGTGCAACATCCATCACAGATACGCAGTATTTT
TRBV4-1	NA	TRBJ1-4	NA	CASSEKEIRGPWANEKLFF	TGCGCCAGCAGCGAAAAGGAAATCAGGGGTCCGTGGGCTAATGAAAAACTGTTTTTT
TRBV11-2	NA	TRBJ2-7	NA	CASSLSQGFHEQYF	TGTGCCAGCAGCTTAAGTCAGGGTTTTCACGAGCAGTACTTC
TRBV15	NA	TRBJ1-5	NA	CATSRVVTNSNQPQHF	TGTGCCACCAGCAGAGTGGTCACCAATAGCAATCAGCCCCAGCATTTT
TRBV19	NA	TRBJ1-5	NA	CASLGLNQPQHF	TGTGCCAGTCTAGGCCTTAATCAGCCCCAGCATTTT
TRBV5-1	TRBD2	TRBJ2-3	NA	CASQRGGSTDTQYF	TGCGCCAGCCAACGGGGAGGGTCCACAGATACGCAGTATTTT
TRBV7-8	NA	TRBJ2-3	few	CASSSKYGTADTQYF	TGTGCCAGCAGCTCCAAATACGGGACGGCAGATACGCAGTATTTT
TRBV7-2	NA	TRBJ1-5	NA	CASSLGGSTFQPQHF	TGTGCCAGCAGCTTAGGGGGCTCTACATTTCAGCCCCAGCATTTT